Given below is one TCR beta chain in context. Trimming shortened V by 8 bases and J by 5 bases, and 18 bases separated the two germline ends. Germline V gives CDR1 MNHEY, CDR2 SVGAGI. There are 14 residues in the CDR3. Authors' data handling: Nucleated cell number was recorded as an estimate derived from reference gene primer amplification. Sequencing used immunoSEQ multiplex PCR; TCRdb keeps in-frame clones, though not all of them. V and J calls and clone size come straight from that table; D and trimming were deduced from the DNA. The data show roughly 52,000 clones, more than 80% seen once. These data belong to a study of blood T cell repertoires in COVID-19. Looking at the study overall: There were acute and convalescent COVID-19 samples, and they came from the United States, Italy and Spain. PBMCs, B-cell-depleted T cells, or T cells provided the cDNA or gDNA that made up the material.

The V and J genes are TRBV6-5 and TRBJ1-2; D might be TRBD1 (6 bases). The sequenced sample consisted of peripheral blood. The receptor's source is a human donor in a cohort sampled during active COVID-19. The CDR3 spells CASATGTTLYGYTF. For the CDR3, the DNA is TGTGCCAGCGCAACAGGGACCACTCTTTATGGCTACACCTTC.